This TCR beta chain is drawn from a study of shared clonotypes between healthy human individuals. Sequencing was performed with immunoSEQ multiplex PCR; in TCRdb, only in-frame clones are kept and a portion is missing. The top ten clones hold about an eighth of a sample with about half a million clones, about 85% of them seen once. CDR1 SGHTA and CDR2 FQGTGA come from the germline V gene. Deletions cut 8 bases from V and 6 bases from J, with 14 bases between. CDR3 length: 12 residues. This sequence originates from a woman in her 40s in good health. Some clones in this sample may be carry-over from other donors' samples. This chain uses TRBV7-3 with TRBJ2-7; D gene ambiguous. The sample comprised PBMCs. The CDR3 sequence: CASGLGPGEQYF. The CDR3 DNA sequence: TGTGCCAGCGGGTTGGGTCCAGGCGAGCAGTACTTC.